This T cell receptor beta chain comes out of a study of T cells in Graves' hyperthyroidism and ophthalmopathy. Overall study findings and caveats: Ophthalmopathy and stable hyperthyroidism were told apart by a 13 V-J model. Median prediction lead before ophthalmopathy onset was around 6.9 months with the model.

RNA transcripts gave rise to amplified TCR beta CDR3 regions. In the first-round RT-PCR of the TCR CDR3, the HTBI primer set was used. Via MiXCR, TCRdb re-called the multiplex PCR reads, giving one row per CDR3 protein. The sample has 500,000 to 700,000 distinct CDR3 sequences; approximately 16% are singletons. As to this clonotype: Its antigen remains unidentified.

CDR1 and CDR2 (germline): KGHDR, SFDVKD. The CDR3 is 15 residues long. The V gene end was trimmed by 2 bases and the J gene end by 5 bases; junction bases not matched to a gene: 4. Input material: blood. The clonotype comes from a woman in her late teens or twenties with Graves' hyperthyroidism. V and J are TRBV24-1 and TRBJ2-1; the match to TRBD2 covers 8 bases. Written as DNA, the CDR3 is TGTGCCACCAGTGATTATGCGGGAGGCCACAATGAGCAGTTCTTC. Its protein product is CATSDYAGGHNEQFF.